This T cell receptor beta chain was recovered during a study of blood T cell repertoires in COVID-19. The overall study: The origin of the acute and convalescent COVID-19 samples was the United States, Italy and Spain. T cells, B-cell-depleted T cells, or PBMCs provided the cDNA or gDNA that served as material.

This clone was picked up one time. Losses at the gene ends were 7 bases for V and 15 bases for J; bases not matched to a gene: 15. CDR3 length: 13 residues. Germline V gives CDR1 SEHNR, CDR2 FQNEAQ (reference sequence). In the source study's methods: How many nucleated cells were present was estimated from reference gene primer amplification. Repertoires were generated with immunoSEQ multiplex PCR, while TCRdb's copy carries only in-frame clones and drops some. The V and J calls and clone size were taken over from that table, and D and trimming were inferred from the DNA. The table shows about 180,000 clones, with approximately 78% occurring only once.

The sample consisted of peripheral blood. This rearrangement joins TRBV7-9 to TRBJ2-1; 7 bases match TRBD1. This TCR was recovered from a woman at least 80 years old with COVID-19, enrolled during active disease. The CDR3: CASTTGYSLFWFF. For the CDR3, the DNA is TGTGCCAGCACGACAGGGTACAGTTTATTTTGGTTCTTC.